A single sample is the source of the 18 T cell receptor beta chains below, sequenced in a study of T-cell reconstitution after alpha-beta-depleted transplantation in children. Unique molecular identifiers were incorporated during preparation of the TCRbeta library. TCRdb independently ran MiXCR on the PCR reads; one entry per CDR3 protein. The sample yields around 240,000 distinct CDR3 sequences, 9% to 10% seen once. The material was PBMCs from the stem cell graft donor, obtained from the stem cell graft. These receptors all stem from a human donor who donated a stem cell graft to a child with SCID.

This clonotype came up many times. The CDR3, as DNA: TGCGCCAGCAGCTTCCGCCTTTTTAGAGTGGATGAGCAGTTCTTC. Translated, it gives CASSFRLFRVDEQFF. This chain uses TRBV5-1 with TRBJ2-1; D is ambiguous. Trimming removed 2 bases at V and 8 bases at J, with 17 bases between. This CDR3 is 15 amino acids long. Looked up from germline, CDR1 is SGHRS and CDR2 is YFSETQ.

This clonotype was seen ten or more times. V usage is TRBV6-5 and J usage is TRBJ2-3; unclear D gene. The CDR3 has 12 residues. Trimming stripped 6 bases from V and 6 bases from J, with 10 bases between. Looked up from germline, CDR1 is MNHEY and CDR2 is SVGAGI. Written as DNA, the CDR3 is TGTGCCAGCAGCCGGGTGGGGGATACGCAGTATTTT. This gives the protein CASSRVGDTQYF.

This clonotype was picked up many times. The gene calls are TRBV7-2 and TRBJ1-1; the D gene is possibly TRBD1 (6 bases). V was shortened by 1 base and J by 5 bases, with 11 bases between the two germline ends. The CDR3 runs to 14 residues. Looked up from germline, CDR1 is SGHTA and CDR2 is FQGNSA. CDR3 in amino acids: CASSLEGGVTEAFF. CDR3 nucleotides: TGTGCCAGCAGCTTAGAAGGGGGGGTTACTGAAGCTTTCTTT.

This sequence joins TRBV7-2 and TRBJ2-7; 7 bases align to TRBD1. V was pared by 5 bases and J by 4 bases, with 11 bases of the junction left unmatched. Per the germline V gene, CDR1 is SGHTA and CDR2 is FQGNSA. The CDR3 consists of 15 residues. Here the CDR3 DNA reads TGTGCCAGCAGCGCCTCGACAGGGACCTCTTACGAGCAGTACTTC. Encoded protein: CASSASTGTSYEQYF.

This clonotype was picked up many times. The rearrangement links TRBV19 to TRBJ2-2; tentative D call: TRBD2 (6 bases). Germline V gene data show CDR1 as LNHDA and CDR2 as SQIVND (reference sequence). The CDR3 consists of 15 residues. With 6 bases removed from V and 0 bases from J, the gap between germline ends came to 11 bases. Here the CDR3 reads CASRMRDTNTGELFF. CDR3 nucleotide sequence: TGTGCCAGTAGAATGCGGGATACGAACACCGGGGAGCTGTTTTTT.

At least ten counts were recorded for this clonotype. J is TRBJ2-7 and V is TRBV29-1; D may match TRBD1 or TRBD2 (5 bases each). Germline V gene lookup returns CDR1 SQVTM and CDR2 ANQGSEA. The CDR3 has 15 amino acids. V lost 4 bases and J 9 bases, leaving 25 bases between the germline ends. Written as DNA, the CDR3 is TGCAGCGTTGGTGCGGGCAGGACAACCAGAGGGGTGCAGTACTTC. Amino acids: CSVGAGRTTRGVQYF.

This clonotype has ten or more counts. V is TRBV9 and J is TRBJ1-1, with a weak D call TRBD1 (5 bases). The germline gives CDR1 SGDLS, CDR2 YYNGEE. The CDR3 is made up of 15 amino acids. Trimming took off 0 bases at V and 5 bases at J, with 14 bases between the two ends. CDR3 amino acids: CASSVERVGVTEAFF. CDR3 in DNA: TGTGCCAGCAGCGTAGAGAGGGTGGGGGTAACTGAAGCTTTCTTT.

This clonotype came up many times. This chain connects TRBV5-1 to TRBJ2-1, with 8 bases fitting TRBD1. The germline CDR1 and CDR2 sequences are SGHRS and YFSETQ. The J segment lost 8 bases and the V segment lost 4 bases, leaving 17 bases of the junction unmatched. CDR3 length equals 17 residues. CDR3 in DNA: TGCGCCAGCAGCCAGACCCCACCCGGTGGACAGGGACATGAGCAGTTCTTC. This encodes CASSQTPPGGQGHEQFF.

This clonotype was detected ten times or more. This chain connects TRBV11-1 to TRBJ2-1, with 7 bases fitting TRBD2. V shed 5 bases, J shed 1 base, and the junction held 5 bases outside the gene matches. Germline CDR1 is SGHAT and CDR2 is FQDESV (reference sequence). This CDR3 has 15 residues. CDR3 loop: CASSGSGVSYNEQFF. In nucleotides, the CDR3 is TGTGCCAGCAGCGGAAGCGGGGTATCCTACAATGAGCAGTTCTTC.

This clonotype was counted ten times or more. V gene TRBV29-1 combines with J gene TRBJ2-3; D assignment may be TRBD1 or TRBD2 (6 bases each). Trimming took 1 base from V and 0 from J, leaving 14 bases between them. Per germline, CDR1 SQVTM and CDR2 ANQGSEA. CDR3 length equals 16 residues. The CDR3 DNA reads as TGCAGCGTTGAAGGGGGGGCAACCCTGAGCACAGATACGCAGTATTTT. It is translated as CSVEGGATLSTDTQYF.

This clonotype has a count of ten or more. The chain combines TRBV9 with TRBJ2-7; perhaps TRBD1 as D (7 bases). The germline V gene encodes CDR1 SGDLS and CDR2 YYNGEE. Trimming removed 0 bases from V and 4 bases from J, with 20 bases in between. The CDR3 spans 17 residues. The CDR3 region has the DNA TGTGCCAGCAGCGTAGGGGCAGGCGGAGGGGGCTGGTACGAGCAGTACTTC. Amino acid sequence: CASSVGAGGGGWYEQYF.

There are many counts of this clonotype. The chain employs TRBV7-2 and TRBJ2-3; 7 nucleotides line up with TRBD1. There are 16 residues in the CDR3. Germline V lookup: CDR1 SGHTA, CDR2 FQGNSA. V was pared by 1 base and J by 0 bases, with 4 bases of the junction left unmatched. CDR3 protein: CASSLVDRPSTDTQYF. DNA of the CDR3: TGTGCCAGCAGCTTAGTGGACAGGCCTAGCACAGATACGCAGTATTTT.

This clonotype was recorded at least ten times. The chain joins TRBV4-1 to TRBJ2-1; the D gene is possibly TRBD1 (5 bases). From germline, CDR1 is MGHRA and CDR2 YSYEKL. There are 16 residues in the CDR3. V was shortened by 0 bases and J by 8 bases, with 17 bases between the two germline ends. The DNA of the CDR3 is TGCGCCAGCAGCCAAGATAGGGGTTACAGTTCGGATGAGCAGTTCTTC. Translation: CASSQDRGYSSDEQFF.

This clonotype has ten or more counts. The gene calls are TRBV12-3 or TRBV12-4 and TRBJ1-1, with D possibly matching TRBD1 (5 bases). V was cut by 6 bases and J by 3 bases, with 14 bases left in between. The CDR3 contains 14 residues. The CDR3 loop reads CASRLRDSYTEAFF. CDR3 sequence (DNA): TGTGCCAGCAGGCTACGTGACAGTTACACTGAAGCTTTCTTT.

This clonotype has at least ten counts. This rearrangement joins TRBV12-3 or TRBV12-4 to TRBJ1-1; 8 bases line up with TRBD1. This CDR3 region has 16 residues. With V trimmed by 3 bases and J by 4 bases, 10 bases remained unmatched. CDR3 region: CASSFNHGTGRTEAFF. The CDR3 DNA follows: TGTGCCAGCAGTTTTAATCACGGGACAGGCCGCACTGAAGCTTTCTTT.

The chain uses TRBV4-3 and TRBJ2-1, with D hard to call. The CDR3 runs to 14 residues. CDR1 and CDR2 (germline): LGHNA, YSLEER. V was shortened by 1 base and J by 1 base, with 5 bases between the two germline ends. The CDR3 here is CASSQVGSYNEQFF. The CDR3 DNA sequence: TGCGCCAGCAGCCAAGTTGGGTCCTACAATGAGCAGTTCTTC.

This clonotype has ten or more counts. The V and J genes are TRBV12-3 or TRBV12-4 and TRBJ1-4; D unresolved. Trimming removed 3 bases at V and 0 bases at J, with 8 bases between. The CDR3 is 15 residues long. The CDR3 bases are TGTGCCAGCAGTTTCCGGGCCCCAACTAATGAAAAACTGTTTTTT. Amino acids: CASSFRAPTNEKLFF.

This clonotype was seen many times. The chain joins TRBV19 to TRBJ1-1, with 9 positions matching TRBD1. The ends lost 6 bases at V and 1 base at J; junction bases unmatched: 9. The CDR3 has 16 residues. Germline V gene lookup returns CDR1 LNHDA and CDR2 SQIVND (reference sequence). The CDR3 DNA is TGTGCCAGTAGGGAGGGGACAGGGCAGACGAACACTGAAGCTTTCTTT. Its protein product is CASREGTGQTNTEAFF. Variable domain in full (rest from reference TRBV19 and TRBJ1-1): DGGITQSPKYLFRKEGQNVTLSCEQNLNHDAMYWYRQDPGQGLRLIYYSQIVNDFQKGDIAEGYSVSREKKESFPLTVTSAQKNPTAFYLCASREGTGQTNTEAFFGQGTRLTVV.